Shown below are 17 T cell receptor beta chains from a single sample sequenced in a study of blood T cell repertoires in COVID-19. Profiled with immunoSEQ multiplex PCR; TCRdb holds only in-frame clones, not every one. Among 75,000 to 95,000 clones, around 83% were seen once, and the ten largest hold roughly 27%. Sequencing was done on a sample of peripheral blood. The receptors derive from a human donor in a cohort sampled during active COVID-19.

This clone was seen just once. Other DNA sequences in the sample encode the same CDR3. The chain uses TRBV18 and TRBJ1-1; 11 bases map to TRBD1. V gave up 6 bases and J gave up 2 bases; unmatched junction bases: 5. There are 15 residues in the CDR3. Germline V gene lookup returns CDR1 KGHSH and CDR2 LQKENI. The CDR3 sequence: CASSLGQGANTEAFF. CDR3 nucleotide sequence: TGTGCCAGCTCCTTAGGACAGGGGGCCAACACTGAAGCTTTCTTT.

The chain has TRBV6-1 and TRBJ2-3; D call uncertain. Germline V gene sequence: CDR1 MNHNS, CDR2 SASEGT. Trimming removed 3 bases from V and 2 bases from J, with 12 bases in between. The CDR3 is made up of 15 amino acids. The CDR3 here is CASSEASISTDTQYF. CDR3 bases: TGTGCCAGCAGTGAGGCCAGTATTTCCACAGATACGCAGTATTTT.

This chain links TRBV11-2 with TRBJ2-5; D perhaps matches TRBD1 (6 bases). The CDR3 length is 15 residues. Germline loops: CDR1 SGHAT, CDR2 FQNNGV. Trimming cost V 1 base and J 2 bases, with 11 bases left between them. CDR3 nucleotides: TGTGCCAGCAGCTTAGGGGCAGGGGCACAAGAGACCCAGTACTTC. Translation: CASSLGAGAQETQYF.

The CDR3 DNA follows: TGTGCCAGCAGTCCATCCCCGGGACACTCAATCTCCTTCCTCACAGATACGCAGTATTTT. Protein: CASSPSPGHSISFLTDTQYF. The chain combines TRBV27 with TRBJ2-3; a weak D match, TRBD1 (6 bases). The germline CDR1 and CDR2 sequences are MNHEY and SMNVEV (reference sequence). With 5 bases removed from V and 2 bases from J, the gap between germline ends came to 29 bases. This CDR3 region has 20 residues.

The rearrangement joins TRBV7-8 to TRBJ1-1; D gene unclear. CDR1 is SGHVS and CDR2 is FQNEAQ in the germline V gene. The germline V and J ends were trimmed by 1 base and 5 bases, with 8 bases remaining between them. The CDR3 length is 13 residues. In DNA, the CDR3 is TGTGCCAGCAGCTTAGTTGGGAGGACTGAAGCTTTCTTT. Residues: CASSLVGRTEAFF.

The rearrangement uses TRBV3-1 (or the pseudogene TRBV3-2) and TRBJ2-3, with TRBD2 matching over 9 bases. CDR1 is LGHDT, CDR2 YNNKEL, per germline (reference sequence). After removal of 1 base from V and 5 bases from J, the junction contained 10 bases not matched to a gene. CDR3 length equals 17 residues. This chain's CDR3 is CASSQVTSGGFKDTQYF. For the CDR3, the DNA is TGTGCCAGCAGCCAAGTTACCAGCGGGGGGTTTAAAGATACGCAGTATTTT.

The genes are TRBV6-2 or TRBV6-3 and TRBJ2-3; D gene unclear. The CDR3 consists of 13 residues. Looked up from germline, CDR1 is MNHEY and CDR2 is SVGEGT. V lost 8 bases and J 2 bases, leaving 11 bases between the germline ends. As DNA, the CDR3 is TGTGCCAGCGGCCCAATAAACACAGATACGCAGTATTTT. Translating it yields CASGPINTDTQYF.

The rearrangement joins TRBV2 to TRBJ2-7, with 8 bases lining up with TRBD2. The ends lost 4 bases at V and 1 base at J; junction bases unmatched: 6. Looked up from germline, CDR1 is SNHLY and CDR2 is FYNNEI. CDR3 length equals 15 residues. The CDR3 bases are TGTGCCAGCAGTGGCCCCCGGGGGGGGTCCTACGAGCAGTACTTC. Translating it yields CASSGPRGGSYEQYF.

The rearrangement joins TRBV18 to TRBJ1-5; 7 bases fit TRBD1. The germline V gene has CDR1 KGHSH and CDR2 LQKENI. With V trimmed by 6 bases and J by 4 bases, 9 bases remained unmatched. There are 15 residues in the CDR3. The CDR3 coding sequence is TGTGCCAGCTCTCCGAGTGGACAGGCAAATCAGCCCCAGCATTTT. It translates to CASSPSGQANQPQHF.

CDR3 in DNA: TGTGCCAGCAGCCTCAGACACACCTACGAGCAGTACTTC. Protein: CASSLRHTYEQYF. This chain joins TRBV12-3 or TRBV12-4 and TRBJ2-7; unclear D gene. This CDR3 contains 13 residues. The ends were cut back, 6 bases at V and 2 bases at J, with 11 bases in the middle.

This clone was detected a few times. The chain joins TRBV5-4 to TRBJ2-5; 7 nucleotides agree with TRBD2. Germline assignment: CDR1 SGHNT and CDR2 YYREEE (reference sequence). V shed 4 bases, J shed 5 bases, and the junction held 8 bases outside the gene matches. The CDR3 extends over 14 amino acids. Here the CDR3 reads CASSPGGRWETQYF. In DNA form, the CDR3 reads TGTGCCAGCAGCCCGGGGGGTCGGTGGGAGACCCAGTACTTC.

The CDR3 coding sequence is TGTGCCAGCAGCCAAGAGAAGGGGGCGGGACTTCACACAGATACGCAGTATTTT. It encodes CASSQEKGAGLHTDTQYF. The chain is built from TRBV3-1 (or the pseudogene TRBV3-2) and TRBJ2-3; maybe TRBD1 (7 bases). Germline CDR1 and CDR2: LGHDT and YNNKEL (reference sequence). V lost 0 bases and J lost 2, with 18 bases in between. The CDR3 is 18 residues long.

The CDR3 region has the DNA TGTGCCAGCAAACTAGCTCCAATGGCTGCCCCTGAAGCTTTCTTT. Translation: CASKLAPMAAPEAFF. The chain recombines TRBV5-4 with TRBJ1-1; no clear D. Germline V CDR1 and CDR2: SGHNT, YYREEE (reference sequence). The CDR3 runs to 15 residues. Trimming stripped 6 bases from V and 6 bases from J, with 21 bases between. Looking up the rest from reference TRBV5-4 and TRBJ1-1 gives the full variable domain: ETGVTQSPTHLIKTRGQQVTLRCSSQSGHNTVSWYQQALGQGPQFIFQYYREEENGRGNFPPRFSGLQFPNYSSELNVNALELDDSALYLCASKLAPMAAPEAFFGQGTRLTVV.

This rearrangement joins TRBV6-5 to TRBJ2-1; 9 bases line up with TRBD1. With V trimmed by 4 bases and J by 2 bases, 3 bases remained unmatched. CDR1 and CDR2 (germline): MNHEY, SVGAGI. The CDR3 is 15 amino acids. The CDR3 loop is CASSSGTGPYNEQFF. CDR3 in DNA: TGTGCCAGCAGTTCTGGGACAGGGCCCTACAATGAGCAGTTCTTC.

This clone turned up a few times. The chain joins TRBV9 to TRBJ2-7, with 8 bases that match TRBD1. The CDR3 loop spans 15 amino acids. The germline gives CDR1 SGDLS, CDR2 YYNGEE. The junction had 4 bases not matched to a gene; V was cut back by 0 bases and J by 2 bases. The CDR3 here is CASSVGAGGAYEQYF. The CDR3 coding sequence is TGTGCCAGCAGCGTAGGGGCAGGGGGCGCCTACGAGCAGTACTTC.

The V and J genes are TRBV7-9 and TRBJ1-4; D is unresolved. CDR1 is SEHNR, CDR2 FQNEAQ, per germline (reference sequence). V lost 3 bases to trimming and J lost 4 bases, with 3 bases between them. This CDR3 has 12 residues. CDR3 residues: CASSFGNEKLFF. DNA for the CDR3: TGTGCCAGCAGCTTCGGTAATGAAAAACTGTTTTTT.

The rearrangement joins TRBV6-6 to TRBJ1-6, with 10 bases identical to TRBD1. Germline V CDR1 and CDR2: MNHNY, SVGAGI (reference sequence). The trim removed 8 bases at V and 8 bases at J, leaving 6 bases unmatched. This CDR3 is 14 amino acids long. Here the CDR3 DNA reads TGTGCCAGCGATTCCGGGACAGGGGATTCACCCCTCCACTTT. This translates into CASDSGTGDSPLHF.